These 9 T cell receptor beta chains were all obtained from the same sample, sequenced in a study of blood T cell repertoires in COVID-19. Assay used: immunoSEQ multiplex PCR; TCRdb lists only in-frame clones, some missing. The repertoire holds under 350,000 clones, with around 86% as singletons. The sample was PBMCs or T cells enriched from blood (not recorded which). The receptors stem from a woman aged 40-49 years with acute COVID-19.

The chain carries TRBV5-1 and TRBJ1-2; unclear D gene. Deletions cut 0 bases from V and 2 bases from J, with 5 bases between. Germline V lookup: CDR1 SGHRS, CDR2 YFSETQ. The CDR3 sequence is 13 residues long. The CDR3 loop is CASSLAENYGYTF. DNA for the CDR3: TGCGCCAGCAGCTTGGCCGAGAACTATGGCTACACCTTC.

This chain links TRBV28 with TRBJ2-2; weak D call: TRBD2 (6 bases). The CDR3 has 12 amino acids. Trimming cost V 11 bases and J 1 base, with 8 bases left between them. Germline V CDR1 and CDR2: MDHEN, SYDVKM. The CDR3 region is CASAGNTGELFF. CDR3 DNA sequence: TGTGCCTCAGCGGGGAACACCGGGGAGCTGTTTTTT.

The chain uses TRBV6-2 or TRBV6-3 and TRBJ1-2, with 7 bases identical to TRBD1. The CDR3 runs 14 residues. Germline lookup yields CDR1 MNHEY and CDR2 SVGEGT. Trimming cost V 5 bases and J 2 bases; bases outside gene matches: 5. DNA for the CDR3: TGTGCCAGCAGTACGGGACAGACGAACTATGGCTACACCTTC. Encoded protein: CASSTGQTNYGYTF.

The V and J genes are TRBV7-3 and TRBJ2-2; 7 bases fit TRBD2. The CDR3 sequence is 15 residues long. The junction had 7 bases not matched to a gene; V was cut back by 3 bases and J by 6 bases. Germline CDR1 SGHTA, CDR2 FQGTGA. The CDR3 DNA sequence: TGTGCCAGCAGCTTTTCTAGCGGCGGGCCCGGGGAGCTGTTTTTT. Translation gives CASSFSSGGPGELFF.

V usage is TRBV5-1 and J usage is TRBJ1-6; a weak D match, TRBD1 (5 bases). The germline CDR1 and CDR2 sequences are SGHRS and YFSETQ. CDR3 length: 15 residues. Trimming left V 0 bases short and J 11 bases short, with 15 bases between. CDR3 sequence: CASSLEEGLLTPLHF. The CDR3 coding sequence is TGCGCCAGCAGCTTGGAGGAGGGGCTGTTGACACCCCTCCACTTT. Supplemented by reference TRBV5-1 and TRBJ1-6, the full variable domain reads KAGVTQTPRYLIKTRGQQVTLSCSPISGHRSVSWYQQTPGQGLQFLFEYFSETQRNKGNFPGRFSGRQFSNSRSEMNVSTLELGDSALYLCASSLEEGLLTPLHFGNGTRLTVT.

This rearrangement joins TRBV11-3 to TRBJ1-6, with 7 bases matching TRBD1. This CDR3 is 15 amino acids long. CDR1 is SGHNT and CDR2 is YENEEA in the germline V gene. J was trimmed by 5 bases and V by 5 bases; bases with no gene match: 6. The CDR3 coding sequence is TGTGCCAGCAGCATCCGGGACAGAGATAATTCACCCCTCCACTTT. Translation gives CASSIRDRDNSPLHF.

The CDR3 region has the DNA TGCGCCAGCAGACCGGGACACGAATACGAGCAGTACTTC. Translating gives CASRPGHEYEQYF. The chain employs TRBV10-2 and TRBJ2-7, with D possibly being TRBD1 (6 bases). V gave up 6 bases and J gave up 4 bases, with 13 bases separating them. There are 13 residues in the CDR3. CDR1 is WSHSY, CDR2 SAAADI, per germline.

This clone was seen only a few times. The chain links TRBV6-5 to TRBJ1-2, with a possible D match to TRBD1 (6 bases). The CDR3 length is 13 residues. Per the germline V gene, CDR1 is MNHEY and CDR2 is SVGAGI. V gave up 5 bases and J gave up 5 bases, with 12 bases separating them. CDR3 nucleotides: TGTGCCAGCAGTACCCCAGGGACATATGGCTACACCTTC. It codes for CASSTPGTYGYTF.

The CDR3 here is CASKRGYPHGYTF. The CDR3 nucleotides read TGTGCCAGCAAAAGGGGCTACCCACACGGCTACACCTTC. The J gene is TRBJ1-2, the V gene TRBV6-5; perhaps TRBD1 as D (5 bases). Germline V gene data show CDR1 as MNHEY and CDR2 as SVGAGI. This CDR3 spans 13 amino acids. Trimming pared 7 bases from V and 8 bases from J, leaving 17 bases between.